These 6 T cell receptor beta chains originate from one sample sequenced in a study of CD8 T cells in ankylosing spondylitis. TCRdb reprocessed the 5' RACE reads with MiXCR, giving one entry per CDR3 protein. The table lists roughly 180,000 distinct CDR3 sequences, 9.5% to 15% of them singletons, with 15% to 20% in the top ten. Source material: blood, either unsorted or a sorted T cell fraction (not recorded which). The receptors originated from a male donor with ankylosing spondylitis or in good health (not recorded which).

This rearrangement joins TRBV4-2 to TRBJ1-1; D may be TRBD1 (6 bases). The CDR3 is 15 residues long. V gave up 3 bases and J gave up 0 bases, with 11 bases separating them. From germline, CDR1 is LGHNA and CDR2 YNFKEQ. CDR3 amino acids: CASSQDWTVNTEAFF. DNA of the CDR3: TGTGCCAGCAGCCAGGACTGGACAGTGAACACTGAAGCTTTCTTT.

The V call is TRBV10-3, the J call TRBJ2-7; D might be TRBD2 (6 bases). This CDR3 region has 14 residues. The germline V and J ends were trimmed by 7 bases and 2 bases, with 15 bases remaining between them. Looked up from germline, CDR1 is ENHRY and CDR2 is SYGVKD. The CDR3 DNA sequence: TGTGCCATCACCACAGCGGGTGATGCCTACGAGCAGTACTTC. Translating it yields CAITTAGDAYEQYF.

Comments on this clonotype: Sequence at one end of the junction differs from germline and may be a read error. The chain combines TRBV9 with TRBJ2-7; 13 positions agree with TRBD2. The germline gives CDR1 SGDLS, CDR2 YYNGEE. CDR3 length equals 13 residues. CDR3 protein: CASSLGLAGPTDF. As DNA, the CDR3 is TGTGCCAGCAGCCTGGGACTAGCGGGGCCTACGGACTTC.

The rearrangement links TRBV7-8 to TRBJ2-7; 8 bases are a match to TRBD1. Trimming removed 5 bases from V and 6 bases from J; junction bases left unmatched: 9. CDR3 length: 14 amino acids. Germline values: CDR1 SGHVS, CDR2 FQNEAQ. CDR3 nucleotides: TGTGCCAGCAGCCCGGTGGACAGGGCGGGCGAGCAGTACTTC. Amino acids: CASSPVDRAGEQYF. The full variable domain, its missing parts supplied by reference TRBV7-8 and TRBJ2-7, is GAGVSQSPRYKVAKRGQDVALRCDPISGHVSLFWYQQALGQGPEFLTYFQNEAQLDKSGLPSDRFFAERPEGSVSTLKIQRTQQEDSAVYLCASSPVDRAGEQYFGPGTRLTVT.

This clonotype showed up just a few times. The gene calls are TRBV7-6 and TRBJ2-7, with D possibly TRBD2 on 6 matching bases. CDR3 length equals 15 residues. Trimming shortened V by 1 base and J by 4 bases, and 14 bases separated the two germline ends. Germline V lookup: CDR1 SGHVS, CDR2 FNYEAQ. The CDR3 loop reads CASSLGPGVVYEQYF. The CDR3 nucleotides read TGTGCCAGCAGCTTAGGTCCGGGAGTAGTGTACGAGCAGTACTTC.

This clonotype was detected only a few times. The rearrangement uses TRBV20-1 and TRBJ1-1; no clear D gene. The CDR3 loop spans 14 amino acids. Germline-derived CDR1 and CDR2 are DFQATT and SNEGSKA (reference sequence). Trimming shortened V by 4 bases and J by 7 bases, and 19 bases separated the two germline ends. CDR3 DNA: TGCAGTGCTACCCAGGACGGAGACCCCCTTGAAGCTTTCTTT. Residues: CSATQDGDPLEAFF.